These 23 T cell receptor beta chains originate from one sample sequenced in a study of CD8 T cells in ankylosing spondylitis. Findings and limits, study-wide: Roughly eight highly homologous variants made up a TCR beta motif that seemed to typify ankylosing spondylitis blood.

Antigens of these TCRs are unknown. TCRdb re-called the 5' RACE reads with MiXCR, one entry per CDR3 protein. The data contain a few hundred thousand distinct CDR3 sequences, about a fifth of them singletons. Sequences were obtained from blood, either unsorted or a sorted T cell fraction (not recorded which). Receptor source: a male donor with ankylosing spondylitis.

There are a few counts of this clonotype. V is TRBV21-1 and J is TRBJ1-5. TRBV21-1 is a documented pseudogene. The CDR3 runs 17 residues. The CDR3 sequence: CASSRARGRGLDQPQHF. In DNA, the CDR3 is TGTGCCAGCAGCAGGGCACGGGGGAGGGGTCTGGATCAGCCCCAGCATTTT.

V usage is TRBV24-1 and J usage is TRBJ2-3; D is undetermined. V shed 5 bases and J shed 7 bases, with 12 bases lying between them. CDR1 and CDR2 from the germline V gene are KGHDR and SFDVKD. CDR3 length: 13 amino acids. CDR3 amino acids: CATSGPHDYTQYF. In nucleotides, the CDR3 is TGTGCCACCAGTGGACCACACGATTATACGCAGTATTTT.

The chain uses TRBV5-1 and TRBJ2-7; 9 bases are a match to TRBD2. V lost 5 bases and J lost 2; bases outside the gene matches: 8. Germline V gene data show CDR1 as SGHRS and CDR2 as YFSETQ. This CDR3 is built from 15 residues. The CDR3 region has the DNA TGCGCCAGCAGGCAGGGACTAGCCGAAACCTACGAGCAGTACTTC. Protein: CASRQGLAETYEQYF.

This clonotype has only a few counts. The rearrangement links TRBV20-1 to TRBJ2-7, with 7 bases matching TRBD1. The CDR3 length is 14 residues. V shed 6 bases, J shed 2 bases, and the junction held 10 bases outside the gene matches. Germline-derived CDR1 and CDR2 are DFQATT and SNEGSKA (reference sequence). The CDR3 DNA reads TGCAGTGCGGAGACAGGGTTCACCCCCTACGAGCAGTACTTC. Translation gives CSAETGFTPYEQYF.

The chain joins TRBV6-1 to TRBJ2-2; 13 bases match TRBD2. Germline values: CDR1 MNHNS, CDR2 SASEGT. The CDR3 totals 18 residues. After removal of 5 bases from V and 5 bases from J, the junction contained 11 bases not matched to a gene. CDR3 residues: CASSRGTSGIDGTGELFF. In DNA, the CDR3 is TGTGCCAGCAGTCGCGGGACTAGCGGGATTGATGGGACCGGGGAGCTGTTTTTT.

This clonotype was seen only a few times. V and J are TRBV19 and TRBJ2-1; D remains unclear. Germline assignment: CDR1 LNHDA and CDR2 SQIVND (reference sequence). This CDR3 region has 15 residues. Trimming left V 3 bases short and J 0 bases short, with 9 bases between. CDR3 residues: CASSIRWGSYNEQFF. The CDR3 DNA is TGTGCCAGTAGTATTAGGTGGGGCTCCTACAATGAGCAGTTCTTC. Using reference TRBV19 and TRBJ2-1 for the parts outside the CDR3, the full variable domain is DGGITQSPKYLFRKEGQNVTLSCEQNLNHDAMYWYRQDPGQGLRLIYYSQIVNDFQKGDIAEGYSVSREKKESFPLTVTSAQKNPTAFYLCASSIRWGSYNEQFFGPGTRLTVL.

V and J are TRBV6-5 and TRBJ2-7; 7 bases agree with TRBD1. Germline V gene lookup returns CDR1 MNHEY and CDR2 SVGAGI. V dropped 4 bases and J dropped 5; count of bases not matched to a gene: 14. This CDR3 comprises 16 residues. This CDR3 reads CASSSRQGTPRNEQYF. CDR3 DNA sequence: TGTGCCAGCAGTTCACGACAGGGAACCCCGAGGAACGAGCAGTACTTC.

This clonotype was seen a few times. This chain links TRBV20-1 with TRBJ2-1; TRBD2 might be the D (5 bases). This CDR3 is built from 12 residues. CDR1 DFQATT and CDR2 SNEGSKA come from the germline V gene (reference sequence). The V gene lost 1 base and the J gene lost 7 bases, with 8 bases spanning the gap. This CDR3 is CSARVPGNEQFF. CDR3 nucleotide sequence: TGCAGTGCTAGAGTCCCGGGGAATGAGCAGTTCTTC.

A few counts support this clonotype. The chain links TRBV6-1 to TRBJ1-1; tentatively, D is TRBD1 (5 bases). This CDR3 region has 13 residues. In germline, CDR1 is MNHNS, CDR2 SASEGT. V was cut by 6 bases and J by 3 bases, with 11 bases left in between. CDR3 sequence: CASRRGWDTEAFF. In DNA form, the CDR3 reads TGTGCCAGCAGGAGGGGATGGGACACTGAAGCTTTCTTT.

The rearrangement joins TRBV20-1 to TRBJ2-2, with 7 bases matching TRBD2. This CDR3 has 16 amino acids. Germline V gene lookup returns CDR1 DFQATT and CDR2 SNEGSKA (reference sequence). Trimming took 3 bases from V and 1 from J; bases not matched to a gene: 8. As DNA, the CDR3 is TGCAGTGCTAGTGGTAGGCTAGCGGAGAACACCGGGGAGCTGTTTTTT. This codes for CSASGRLAENTGELFF.

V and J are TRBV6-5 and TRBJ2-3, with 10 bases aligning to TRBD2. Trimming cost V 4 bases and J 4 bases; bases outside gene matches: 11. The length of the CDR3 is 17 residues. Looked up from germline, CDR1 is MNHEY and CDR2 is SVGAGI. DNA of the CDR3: TGTGCCAGCAGTTCCACTCCTAGCGGGAGCCTCCCAGATACGCAGTATTTT. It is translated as CASSSTPSGSLPDTQYF.

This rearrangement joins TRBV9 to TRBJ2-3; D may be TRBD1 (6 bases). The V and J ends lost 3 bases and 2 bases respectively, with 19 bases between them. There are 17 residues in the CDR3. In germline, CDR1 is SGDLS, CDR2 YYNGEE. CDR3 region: CASSAFRQVPYTDTQYF. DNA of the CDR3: TGTGCCAGCAGCGCCTTTCGACAGGTTCCTTACACAGATACGCAGTATTTT.

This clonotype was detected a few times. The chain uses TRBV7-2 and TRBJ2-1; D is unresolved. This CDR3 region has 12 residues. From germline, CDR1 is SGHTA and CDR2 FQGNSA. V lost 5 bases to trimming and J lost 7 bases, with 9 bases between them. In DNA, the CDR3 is TGTGCCAGCAGCCCGACCCATAATGAGCAGTTCTTC. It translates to CASSPTHNEQFF.

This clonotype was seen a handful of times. This chain's CDR3 is CSASIGPSGYTF. The CDR3 DNA follows: TGCAGTGCTAGTATAGGTCCCTCTGGCTACACCTTC. The chain is built from TRBV20-1 and TRBJ1-2; D ambiguous. The V gene lost 3 bases and the J gene lost 7 bases, with 12 bases spanning the gap. CDR3 length: 12 residues. CDR1 DFQATT and CDR2 SNEGSKA come from the germline V gene (reference sequence).

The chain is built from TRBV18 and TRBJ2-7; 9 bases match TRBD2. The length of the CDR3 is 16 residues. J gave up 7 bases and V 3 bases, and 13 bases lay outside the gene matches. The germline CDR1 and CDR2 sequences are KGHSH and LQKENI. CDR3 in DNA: TGTGCCAGCTCACCCCGTTTGACTAGCGGACCGGATGAGCAGTACTTC. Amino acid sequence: CASSPRLTSGPDEQYF.

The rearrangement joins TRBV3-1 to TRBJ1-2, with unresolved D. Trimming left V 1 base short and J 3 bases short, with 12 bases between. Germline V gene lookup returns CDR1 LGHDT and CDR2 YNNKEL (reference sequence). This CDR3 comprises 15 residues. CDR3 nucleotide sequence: TGTGCCAGCAGCCAAGTTTCAGGATGGGACTATGGCTACACCTTC. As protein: CASSQVSGWDYGYTF.

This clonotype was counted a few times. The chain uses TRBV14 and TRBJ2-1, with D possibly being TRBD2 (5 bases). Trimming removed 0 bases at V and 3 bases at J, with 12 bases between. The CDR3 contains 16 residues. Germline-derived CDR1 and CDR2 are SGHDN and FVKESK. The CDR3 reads CASSQDGQRIYNEQFF. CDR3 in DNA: TGTGCCAGCAGCCAAGACGGCCAGCGGATCTACAATGAGCAGTTCTTC.

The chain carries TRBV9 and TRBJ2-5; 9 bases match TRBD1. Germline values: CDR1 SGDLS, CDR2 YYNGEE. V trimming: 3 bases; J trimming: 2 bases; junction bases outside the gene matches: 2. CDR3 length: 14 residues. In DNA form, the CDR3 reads TGTGCCAGCAGCGCCGGACAGGGGCAAGAGACCCAGTACTTC. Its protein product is CASSAGQGQETQYF.

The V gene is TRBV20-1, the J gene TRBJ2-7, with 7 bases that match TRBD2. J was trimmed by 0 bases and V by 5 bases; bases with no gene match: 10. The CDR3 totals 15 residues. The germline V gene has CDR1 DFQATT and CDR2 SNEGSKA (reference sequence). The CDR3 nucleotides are TGCAGTGCTGACCCGGTGAGCGGGGTCTCCTACGAGCAGTACTTC. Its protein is CSADPVSGVSYEQYF.

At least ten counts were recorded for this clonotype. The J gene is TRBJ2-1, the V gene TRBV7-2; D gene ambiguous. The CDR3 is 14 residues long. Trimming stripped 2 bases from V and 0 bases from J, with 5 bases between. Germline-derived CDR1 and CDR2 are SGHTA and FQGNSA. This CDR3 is CASSLLSSYNEQFF. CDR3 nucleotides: TGTGCCAGCAGCTTACTAAGCTCCTACAATGAGCAGTTCTTC.

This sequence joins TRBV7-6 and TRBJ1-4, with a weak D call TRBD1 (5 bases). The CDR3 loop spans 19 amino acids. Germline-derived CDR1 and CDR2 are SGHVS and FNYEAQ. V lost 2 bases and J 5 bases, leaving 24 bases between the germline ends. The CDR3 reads CASSLTPIAGAGKNEKLFF. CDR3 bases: TGTGCCAGCAGCTTAACTCCCATAGCCGGGGCAGGCAAGAATGAAAAACTGTTTTTT.

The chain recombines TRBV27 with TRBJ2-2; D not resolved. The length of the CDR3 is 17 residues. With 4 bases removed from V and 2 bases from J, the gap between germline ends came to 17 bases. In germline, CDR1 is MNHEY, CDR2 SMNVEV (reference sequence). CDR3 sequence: CASSSPGSPLNTGELFF. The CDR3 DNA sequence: TGTGCCAGCAGTTCACCGGGCAGTCCTTTAAACACCGGGGAGCTGTTTTTT.

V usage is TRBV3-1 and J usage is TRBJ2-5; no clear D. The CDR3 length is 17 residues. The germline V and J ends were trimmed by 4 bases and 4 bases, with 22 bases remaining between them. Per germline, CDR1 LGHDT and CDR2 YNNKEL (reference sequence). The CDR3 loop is CASSPGVGHPYRETQYF. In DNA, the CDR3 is TGTGCCAGCAGCCCTGGGGTCGGGCACCCGTATCGAGAGACCCAGTACTTC.